This entry is about one TCR beta chain. What it binds is not known. The data were produced by immunoSEQ multiplex PCR, yet TCRdb's version contains in-frame clones alone and is incomplete. Of fewer than 200,000 clones listed, 85% were seen once; the top ten hold roughly 15%. V gave up 0 bases and J gave up 6 bases, with 16 bases separating them. The CDR3 has 15 amino acids. Germline V gene lookup returns CDR1 SGDLS and CDR2 YYNGEE. This sample was taken from a study of cytomegalovirus exposure and HLA in healthy donors. Whole-study findings and limits: Subsequent analysis found a tendency for first-cohort TCR clusters to co-occur within the 120 or so validation repertoires. Three of the chains that were CMV-associated were confirmed in vitro to be specific for CMV antigens. Reportedly, diagnosis of cytomegalovirus status by the classifier showed high specificity and sensitivity. Some TCR beta chains (over 150 of them) were listed as cytomegalovirus-associated.

The receptor's source is a man aged 18 to 29 in good health and CMV-seropositive. The rearrangement joins TRBV9 to TRBJ2-7; D uncertain. The sequencing sample was made of PBMCs. CDR3 residues: CASSVADNTGREQYF. The CDR3 DNA sequence: TGTGCCAGCAGCGTAGCCGATAACACGGGTCGCGAGCAGTACTTC.